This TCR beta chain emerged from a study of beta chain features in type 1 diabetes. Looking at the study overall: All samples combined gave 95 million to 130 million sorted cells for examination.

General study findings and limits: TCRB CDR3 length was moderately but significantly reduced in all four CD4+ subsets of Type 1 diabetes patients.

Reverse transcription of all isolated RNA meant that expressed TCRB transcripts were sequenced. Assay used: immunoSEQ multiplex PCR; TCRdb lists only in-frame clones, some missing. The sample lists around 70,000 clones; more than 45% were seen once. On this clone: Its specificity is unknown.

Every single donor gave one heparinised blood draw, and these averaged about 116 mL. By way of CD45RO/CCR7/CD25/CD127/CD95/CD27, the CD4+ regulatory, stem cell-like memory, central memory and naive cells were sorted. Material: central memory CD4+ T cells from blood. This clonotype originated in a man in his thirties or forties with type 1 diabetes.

CDR3 DNA: TGTGCCATCTCCGACAGGGGGAAGGGAAACACCATATATTTT. This encodes CAISDRGKGNTIYF. This sequence joins TRBV7-9 and TRBJ1-3; the match to TRBD1 covers 9 bases. The CDR3 covers 14 residues. V was pared by 10 bases and J by 4 bases, with 8 bases of the junction left unmatched. Germline V gene lookup returns CDR1 SEHNR and CDR2 FQNEAQ (reference sequence).